Below are 13 T cell receptor beta chains sequenced from a single sample in a study of T cell responses to AZD1222 COVID-19 vaccine. Generated by immunoSEQ multiplex PCR, the TCRdb table keeps only in-frame clones and is missing some. The sample has 70,000 to 90,000 clones, roughly 90% seen once. This specimen was peripheral blood, taken on day 0 of AZD1222 vaccination. The receptors come from an adult in good health.

V is TRBV10-1 and J is TRBJ2-7; 10 bases align to TRBD2. Trimming removed 8 bases from V and 6 bases from J; junction bases left unmatched: 10. This CDR3 has 14 residues. CDR1 WNHNN and CDR2 SYGVQD come from the germline V gene (reference sequence). This CDR3 reads CASSSSGRVGEQYF. The DNA of the CDR3 is TGCGCCAGCTCTTCTAGCGGGAGAGTTGGCGAGCAGTACTTC.

This clone was observed a few times. The V and J genes are TRBV12-3 or TRBV12-4 and TRBJ1-4, with D hard to call. The V end was cut by 5 bases, the J end by 5 bases, with 9 bases between. The CDR3 has 13 residues. The CDR3 region is CASSPQPNEKLFF. CDR3 DNA sequence: TGTGCCAGCAGTCCCCAGCCGAATGAAAAACTGTTTTTT.

This rearrangement joins TRBV5-5 to TRBJ2-1, with TRBD2 matching over 12 bases. There are 17 residues in the CDR3. The ends lost 1 base at V and 4 bases at J; junction bases unmatched: 6. Germline CDR1 SGHKS, CDR2 YYEKEE (reference sequence). The CDR3 reads CASSLTLAGGTYNEQFF. CDR3 in DNA: TGTGCCAGCAGCTTGACACTAGCGGGAGGAACGTACAATGAGCAGTTCTTC.

The J gene is TRBJ2-7, the V gene TRBV11-1, with a weak D call TRBD1 (6 bases). Germline V CDR1 and CDR2: SGHAT, FQDESV (reference sequence). The V end was cut by 5 bases, the J end by 2 bases, with 16 bases between. The CDR3 contains 15 residues. For the CDR3, the DNA is TGTGCCAGCAGCCCGCAGGGACAAAGTCCCTACGAGCAGTACTTC. Residues: CASSPQGQSPYEQYF.

As DNA, the CDR3 is TGTGCTAGTGGGCCGGGACAGGGTATTGGCGCGGCTTTCTTT. Protein sequence: CASGPGQGIGAAFF. The chain joins TRBV12-5 to TRBJ1-1; TRBD1 matches 9 bases. Germline lookup yields CDR1 LGHNT and CDR2 FRNRAP. This CDR3 is 14 amino acids long. V was clipped by 6 bases and J by 11 bases; unmatched bases: 13.

V usage is TRBV6-5 and J usage is TRBJ2-2; D may be TRBD2 (6 bases). The CDR3 covers 15 residues. The germline CDR1 and CDR2 sequences are MNHEY and SVGAGI. Trimming pared 7 bases from V and 4 bases from J, leaving 16 bases between. This chain's CDR3 is CASKGTGAGTGELFF. CDR3 DNA: TGTGCCAGCAAAGGGACTGGGGCGGGCACCGGGGAGCTGTTTTTT.

This chain connects TRBV28 to TRBJ2-7; D may be TRBD2 (5 bases). Germline CDR1 is MDHEN and CDR2 is SYDVKM. V lost 7 bases and J lost 2, with 15 bases in between. This CDR3 is 14 amino acids long. CDR3 bases: TGTGCCAGCACCCCCCAGCGGAGCACCTACGAGCAGTACTTC. Encoded protein: CASTPQRSTYEQYF.

The chain carries TRBV12-3 or TRBV12-4 and TRBJ2-3; 8 bases map to TRBD2. The CDR3 length is 13 residues. Trimming removed 7 bases from V and 9 bases from J; junction bases left unmatched: 9. Here the CDR3 reads CASTLTGGVTQYF. The CDR3 nucleotides are TGTGCCAGCACCCTAACGGGGGGGGTAACGCAGTATTTT.

This clone was seen only a few times. The chain joins TRBV5-6 to TRBJ2-1; D gene ambiguous. CDR1 and CDR2 (germline): SGHDT, YYEEEE. The CDR3 covers 17 residues. Trimming took 4 bases from V and 1 from J, leaving 18 bases between them. The CDR3 coding sequence is TGTGCCAGCAGCCCAAGCCGGCGGAATCCTTCCTACAATGAGCAGTTCTTC. The encoded protein is CASSPSRRNPSYNEQFF. The whole variable domain, filled in from reference TRBV5-6 and TRBJ2-1, reads DAGVTQSPTHLIKTRGQQVTLRCSPKSGHDTVSWYQQALGQGPQFIFQYYEEEERQRGNFPDRFSGHQFPNYSSELNVNALLLGDSALYLCASSPSRRNPSYNEQFFGPGTRLTVL.

This sequence joins TRBV2 and TRBJ2-3; 10 bases line up with TRBD2. This CDR3 is 15 amino acids long. CDR1 SNHLY and CDR2 FYNNEI come from the germline V gene. Trimming took 6 bases from V and 3 from J; bases not matched to a gene: 6. CDR3 sequence reads: CASSLAGVSTDTQYF. The CDR3 DNA sequence: TGTGCCAGCAGCCTAGCGGGAGTTAGTACAGATACGCAGTATTTT.

The chain carries TRBV4-1 and TRBJ2-1; maybe TRBD2 (6 bases). The CDR3 runs to 15 residues. V lost 1 base, J lost 6 bases, and 13 bases lay in between. In germline, CDR1 is MGHRA, CDR2 YSYEKL. The CDR3 is CASSQGSVRGNEQFF. In nucleotides, the CDR3 is TGCGCCAGCAGCCAAGGATCAGTGCGGGGCAATGAGCAGTTCTTC.

The rearrangement uses TRBV7-3 and TRBJ2-3, with D possibly being TRBD1 or TRBD2 (5 bases each). Germline V gene lookup returns CDR1 SGHTA and CDR2 FQGTGA. Trimming removed 2 bases at V and 8 bases at J, with 11 bases between. The CDR3 runs to 13 residues. The CDR3 sequence: CASSLGGGVTQYF. The CDR3 DNA reads TGTGCCAGCAGCTTAGGGGGTGGTGTTACGCAGTATTTT.

The chain has TRBV10-3 and TRBJ1-1; D uncertain. CDR3 length: 13 residues. The V gene's germline CDR1 is ENHRY and CDR2 SYGVKD. Trimming took off 4 bases at V and 3 bases at J, with 9 bases between the two ends. CDR3 amino acids: CAISATWDTEAFF. CDR3 nucleotides: TGTGCCATCAGTGCCACCTGGGACACTGAAGCTTTCTTT.